A single sample gave rise to the 21 T cell receptor beta chains below, sequenced in a study of cytotoxic CD8 clonotypes in ibrutinib-treated CLL. Assay used: immunoSEQ multiplex PCR; TCRdb lists only in-frame clones, some missing. The sample contains about 130,000 clones, approximately 81% of which appear only once. The starting material was PBMCs, obtained after 12 months of ibrutinib treatment. These TCRs come from a human donor with chronic lymphocytic leukemia.

This clone was seen just once. The chain joins TRBV5-1 to TRBJ2-1, with 11 nucleotides matching TRBD2. The length of the CDR3 is 15 residues. Trimming took 0 bases from V and 9 from J; bases not matched to a gene: 5. Germline V gene data show CDR1 as SGHRS and CDR2 as YFSETQ. The CDR3 reads CASSLGLAGGSEQFF. Written as DNA, the CDR3 is TGCGCCAGCAGCTTGGGGCTAGCGGGAGGAAGTGAGCAGTTCTTC.

This CDR3 is CASSHLGTYKNTEAFF. The CDR3 DNA sequence: TGTGCCAGCAGCCACCTGGGCACCTATAAGAACACTGAAGCTTTCTTT. This chain joins TRBV14 and TRBJ1-1; D is undetermined. Trimming cost V 3 bases and J 1 base, with 15 bases left between them. Germline V gene sequence: CDR1 SGHDN, CDR2 FVKESK. The CDR3 totals 16 residues.

The chain has TRBV5-8 and TRBJ1-2, with no clear D. Trimming cost V 4 bases and J 2 bases, with 12 bases left between them. Looked up from germline, CDR1 is SGHTS and CDR2 is YDEGEE. CDR3 size: 14 residues. DNA of the CDR3: TGTGCCAGCAGCCCGCGAACCGGGAACTATGGCTACACCTTC. It translates to CASSPRTGNYGYTF.

Concerning this clone: This CDR3 is also generated by other DNA sequences in the sample. The J gene is TRBJ2-7, the V gene TRBV2; no definite D call. This CDR3 comprises 10 residues. Germline values: CDR1 SNHLY, CDR2 FYNNEI. V was shortened by 4 bases and J by 6 bases, with 4 bases between the two germline ends. CDR3 nucleotides: TGTGCCAGCAGTGGGGGCGAGCAGTACTTC. Amino acids: CASSGGEQYF.

This clone showed up just a few times. V gene TRBV4-2 combines with J gene TRBJ2-1; 7 bases are shared with TRBD2. V lost 0 bases and J lost 10; bases outside the gene matches: 12. CDR1 is LGHNA and CDR2 is YNFKEQ in the germline V gene. The CDR3 covers 16 residues. CDR3 protein: CASSQDFWPAGSEQFF. CDR3 nucleotide sequence: TGTGCCAGCAGCCAAGATTTCTGGCCAGCGGGATCGGAGCAGTTCTTC.

The chain recombines TRBV18 with TRBJ2-6, with 10 nucleotides matching TRBD2. The germline CDR1 and CDR2 sequences are KGHSH and LQKENI. The CDR3 spans 18 residues. The junction had 6 bases not matched to a gene; V was cut back by 1 base and J by 3 bases. DNA for the CDR3: TGTGCCAGCTCACCACTGAGCGGGAGGGCCAGTGGGGCCAACGTCCTGACTTTC. Protein product: CASSPLSGRASGANVLTF.

The rearrangement uses TRBV7-5 and TRBJ2-2; TRBD2 is the table's D call, not checked against the DNA. TRBV7-5 is a pseudogene. The CDR3 is 16 amino acids. The CDR3 spells CVRSLPSGANTGELFF. DNA for the CDR3: TGTGTCAGAAGCTTACCTAGCGGGGCGAACACCGGGGAGCTGTTTTTT.

Here the CDR3 reads CASSVGPYEQYF. Written as DNA, the CDR3 is TGTGCCAGCAGCGTAGGACCCTACGAGCAGTACTTC. This chain links TRBV7-9 with TRBJ2-7; D remains unclear. CDR1 and CDR2 (germline): SEHNR, FQNEAQ (reference sequence). V was clipped by 5 bases and J by 2 bases, with 7 bases between them. This CDR3 spans 12 amino acids.

V usage is TRBV12-5 and J usage is TRBJ2-3; the D gene is possibly TRBD2 (6 bases). Germline CDR1 reads LGHNT; CDR2 reads FRNRAP. The CDR3 runs 13 residues. V lost 7 bases, J lost 6 bases, and 14 bases lay in between. CDR3 DNA sequence: TGTGCTAGTGCCGGGACTTTCCTCGATACGCAGTATTTT. It encodes CASAGTFLDTQYF.

The chain links TRBV9 to TRBJ1-2; possibly TRBD1 for D (5 bases). The V gene lost 0 bases and the J gene lost 7 bases, with 16 bases spanning the gap. The CDR3 is 15 amino acids. Germline CDR1 reads SGDLS; CDR2 reads YYNGEE. This chain's CDR3 is CASSVEDTSSFGYTF. CDR3 bases: TGTGCCAGCAGCGTAGAGGACACTTCTTCCTTTGGCTACACCTTC.

This chain links TRBV23-1 with TRBJ2-7; the match to TRBD1 covers 7 bases. TRBV23-1 counts as an open reading frame of uncertain function. The CDR3 is 16 amino acids. Trimming at V came to 7 bases and at J to 7 bases, leaving 19 bases not matched to a gene. In DNA, the CDR3 is TGCGCCAGCATCACGGCTGGACAGGAAAGTTTGGAAGAGCAGTACTTC. Encoded protein: CASITAGQESLEEQYF.

This rearrangement joins TRBV7-3 to TRBJ1-2; tentatively, D is TRBD1 (5 bases). Germline assignment: CDR1 SGHTA and CDR2 FQGTGA. V dropped 4 bases and J dropped 8 bases, with 17 bases sitting between them. CDR3 length equals 14 residues. CDR3 nucleotide sequence: TGTGCCAGCAGCTCACCGGGACGTACCTTCGGCTACACCTTC. Residues: CASSSPGRTFGYTF.

This sequence joins TRBV19 and TRBJ1-2; 7 bases fit TRBD1. The V gene end was trimmed by 5 bases and the J gene end by 4 bases; junction bases not matched to a gene: 4. The CDR3 runs 13 residues. Per germline, CDR1 LNHDA and CDR2 SQIVND (reference sequence). The CDR3 bases are TGTGCCAGTAGTCCAGGGGACAGCTATGGCTACACCTTC. Residues: CASSPGDSYGYTF.

The chain's CDR3 is CASSWTGPNTEAFF. CDR3 bases: TGTGCCAGCAGTTGGACCGGGCCGAACACTGAAGCTTTCTTT. J is TRBJ1-1 and V is TRBV27; no clear D gene. Germline V gene sequence: CDR1 MNHEY, CDR2 SMNVEV (reference sequence). The germline V and J ends were trimmed by 4 bases and 1 base, with 10 bases remaining between them. The CDR3 length is 14 residues.

The chain uses TRBV7-9 and TRBJ2-7, with 11 bases identical to TRBD1. Per germline, CDR1 SEHNR and CDR2 FQNEAQ (reference sequence). The CDR3 has 16 amino acids. With 2 bases clipped from V and 3 bases from J, the junction kept 6 bases outside the gene matches. CDR3: CASSLLWGTGGYEQYF. CDR3 nucleotides: TGTGCCAGCAGCTTATTGTGGGGGACAGGGGGCTACGAGCAGTACTTC.

The chain uses TRBV18 and TRBJ2-3; unclear D gene. Germline CDR1 and CDR2: KGHSH and LQKENI. Trimming shortened V by 3 bases and J by 1 base, and 8 bases separated the two germline ends. This CDR3 is built from 14 residues. The CDR3 is CASSPDGGTDTQYF. Here the CDR3 DNA reads TGTGCCAGCTCACCTGATGGGGGCACAGATACGCAGTATTTT.

The genes are TRBV7-9 and TRBJ2-1, with 8 bases fitting TRBD1. CDR3 length: 13 residues. V lost 5 bases and J lost 5; bases outside the gene matches: 2. Looked up from germline, CDR1 is SEHNR and CDR2 is FQNEAQ (reference sequence). The CDR3 bases are TGTGCCAGCAGCCTGGGACAGGACAATGAGCAGTTCTTC. This gives the protein CASSLGQDNEQFF.

This chain links TRBV18 with TRBJ1-1; D is uncertain. The CDR3 has 15 amino acids. V was pared by 3 bases and J by 2 bases, with 13 bases between. CDR1 and CDR2 (germline): KGHSH, LQKENI. The CDR3 loop is CASSPLAAANTEAFF. CDR3 in DNA: TGTGCCAGCTCACCGTTGGCGGCGGCTAACACTGAAGCTTTCTTT.

This sequence joins TRBV6-5 and TRBJ2-5; 7 bases agree with TRBD1. The CDR3 consists of 15 residues. Trimming cost V 2 bases and J 5 bases; bases outside gene matches: 8. Germline CDR1 and CDR2: MNHEY and SVGAGI. CDR3 DNA: TGTGCCAGCAGTTACCTCAGACAGGGCATGGAGACCCAGTACTTC. Translated, it gives CASSYLRQGMETQYF.

This clone was observed a handful of times. The V call is TRBV14, the J call TRBJ1-1; a weak D match, TRBD1 (6 bases). The V and J ends lost 0 bases and 6 bases respectively, with 11 bases between them. CDR1 is SGHDN, CDR2 FVKESK, per germline. CDR3 length: 14 amino acids. The CDR3 coding sequence is TGTGCCAGCAGCCAAGACAGGGGTCTGCCTGAAGCTTTCTTT. It specifies CASSQDRGLPEAFF.

The rearrangement links TRBV30 to TRBJ2-7; 8 bases align to TRBD2. This CDR3 comprises 13 residues. J was trimmed by 2 bases and V by 6 bases; bases with no gene match: 6. Germline V lookup: CDR1 GTSNPN, CDR2 SVGIG (reference sequence). The DNA for the CDR3 is TGTGCCTGCGAGACTAGCGTTACCTACGAGCAGTACTTC. Its translation: CACETSVTYEQYF.